This T cell receptor beta chain was captured in a study of T cell repertoires in cytomegalovirus infection. Study background: Peptides in the study included HLA-C-restricted and HLA-B-restricted CMV epitopes. Public TCR beta signatures indicated both CMV infection and matching HLA type.

Whole-study results and caveats: Dominating the ex vivo response were HLA-C-restricted CMV-specific TCR beta clonotypes.

This clonotype has just a few counts. Its antigen is unknown. There are 16 residues in the CDR3. Trimming removed 1 base at V and 0 bases at J, with 10 bases between. The germline V gene has CDR1 SEHNR and CDR2 FQNEAQ (reference sequence). TCRdb itself ran the reads through MiXCR, one entry per CDR3 protein. This table has some 940,000 distinct CDR3 sequences, less than 35% appearing once. The V and J genes are TRBV7-9 and TRBJ1-3; D not certain. The receptor was isolated from a human donor in good health (CMV status not recorded). Some clones in this sample may be carry-over from other donors' samples. The specimen was cultured CD8+ T cells from PBMCs, collected from culture after CMV antigen stimulation. The CDR3 bases are TGTGCCAGCAGCTTAGTGGTGGGAAGCTCTGGAAACACCATATATTTT. As protein: CASSLVVGSSGNTIYF.